This TCR beta chain was observed in a study of blood T cell repertoires in COVID-19. Authors' processing steps: For nucleated cells, counts were estimated from reference gene primer amplification. The table came from immunoSEQ multiplex PCR; TCRdb's copy has only in-frame clones and leaves some out. That table gives V, J and clone size, and the DNA gave D and trimming. Of around 310,000 clones listed, approximately 91% are singletons. Each participant's cohort was designated according to participant-reported clinical history. CDR3 length: 15 residues. V lost 5 bases and J lost 6; bases outside the gene matches: 8. Germline V gives CDR1 LNHDA, CDR2 SQIVND (reference sequence).

Sequenced material: PBMCs or T cells enriched from blood (not recorded which). The chain employs TRBV19 and TRBJ1-4; 8 nucleotides line up with TRBD1. The sequence was obtained from a woman between 40 and 50 years old who had recovered from COVID-19. In nucleotides, the CDR3 is TGTGCCAGTAGTGGACGACAGGGGAGGGATGAAAAACTGTTTTTT. This sequence encodes CASSGRQGRDEKLFF.